The clone carrying this T cell receptor (beta chain) was detected a few times. V was pared by 8 bases and J by 8 bases, with 12 bases between. This CDR3 spans 10 amino acids. Germline lookup yields CDR1 GTSNPN and CDR2 SVGIG (reference sequence). These data come from a study of cytomegalovirus exposure and HLA in healthy donors. Libraries were prepared by immunoSEQ multiplex PCR; TCRdb keeps only in-frame clonotypes and omits some of them. The sample records 150,000 to 200,000 clones, roughly 85% being singletons. Specimen: PBMCs. The clonotype was recovered from a man aged 18 to 30 in good health and CMV-seropositive. J is TRBJ1-1 and V is TRBV30, with D perhaps TRBD1 (6 bases). CDR3 sequence: CARHRDEAFF. Here the CDR3 DNA reads TGTGCCCGCCACAGGGACGAAGCTTTCTTT.